The clone carrying this TCR beta chain was counted many times. Time point meaning: pre-sensitization, week 0. Specified treatment: therapeutic diphenylcyclopropenone sensitization with weekly scalp DPC. Library construction involved attaching unique molecular identifiers to individual cDNA molecules, which allowed quantitative, reproducible TCR counting. MiXCR was run by TCRdb on the RACE reads, yielding one entry per CDR3 protein. Of roughly 81,000 distinct CDR3 sequences in the sample, 8.5% to 9% were seen once. The CDR3 is 14 residues long. Trimming stripped 6 bases from V and 0 bases from J, with 6 bases between. Per the germline V gene, CDR1 is MNHEY and CDR2 is SVGAGI. This entry comes from a study of human T cells and chemical hapten exposure.

The material sequenced was whole blood, taken in connection with sensitization to the hapten diphenylcyclopropenone (DPC). This chain uses TRBV6-5 with TRBJ2-6, with no clear D. The receptor's source is a middle-aged man with alopecia areata. Some clones in this sample may be carry-over from other donors' samples. The DNA of the CDR3 is TGTGCCAGCAGCAGGACCTCTGGGGCCAACGTCCTGACTTTC. Amino acids: CASSRTSGANVLTF.